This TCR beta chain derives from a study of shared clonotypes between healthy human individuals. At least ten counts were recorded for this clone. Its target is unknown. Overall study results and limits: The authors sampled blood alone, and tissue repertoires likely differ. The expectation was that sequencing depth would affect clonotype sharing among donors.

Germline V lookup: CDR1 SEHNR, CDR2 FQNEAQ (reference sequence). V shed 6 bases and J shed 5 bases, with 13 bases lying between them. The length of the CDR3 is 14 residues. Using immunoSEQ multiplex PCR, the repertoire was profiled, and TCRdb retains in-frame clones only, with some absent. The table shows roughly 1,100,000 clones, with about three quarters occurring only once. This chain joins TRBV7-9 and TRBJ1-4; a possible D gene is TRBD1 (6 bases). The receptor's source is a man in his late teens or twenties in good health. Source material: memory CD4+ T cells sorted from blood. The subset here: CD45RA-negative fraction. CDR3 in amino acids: CASRSRGENEKLFF. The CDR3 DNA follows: TGTGCCAGCAGGTCCAGGGGCGAGAATGAAAAACTGTTTTTT.